This T cell receptor (beta chain) was sequenced in a study of blood T cell repertoires in COVID-19. Study background: Nucleic acid was either cDNA or gDNA, and it came from T cells, B-cell-depleted T cells, or PBMCs.

Under the authors' procedure: Reference gene primer amplification yielded estimated nucleated cell counts. Assay used: immunoSEQ multiplex PCR; TCRdb lists only in-frame clones, some missing. V and J calls and clone size follow that table, whereas D and trimming were derived from the DNA. The sample records around 280,000 clones, roughly 86% being singletons. Trimming removed 0 bases from V and 5 bases from J, with 10 bases in between. Germline-derived CDR1 and CDR2 are KGHSH and LQKENI. The CDR3 is made up of 14 amino acids. The receptor was isolated from a woman aged 30 to 39 with COVID-19, enrolled during active disease. This chain links TRBV18 with TRBJ1-1; D is undetermined. Source material: peripheral blood. The CDR3 region is CASSPPGRRTEAFF. The CDR3 DNA reads as TGTGCCAGCTCACCACCAGGGAGACGTACTGAAGCTTTCTTT. Using reference TRBV18 and TRBJ1-1 for the parts outside the CDR3, the full variable domain is NAGVMQNPRHLVRRRGQEARLRCSPMKGHSHVYWYRQLPEEGLKFMVYLQKENIIDESGMPKERFSAEFPKEGPSILRIQQVVRGDSAAYFCASSPPGRRTEAFFGQGTRLTVV.